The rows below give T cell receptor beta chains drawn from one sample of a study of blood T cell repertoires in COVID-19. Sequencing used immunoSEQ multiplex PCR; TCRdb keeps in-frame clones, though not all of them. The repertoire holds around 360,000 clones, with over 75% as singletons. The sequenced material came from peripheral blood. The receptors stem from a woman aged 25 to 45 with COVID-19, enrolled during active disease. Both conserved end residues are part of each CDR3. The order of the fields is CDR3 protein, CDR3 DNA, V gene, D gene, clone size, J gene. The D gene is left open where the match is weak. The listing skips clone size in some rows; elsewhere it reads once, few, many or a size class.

CDR3 protein: CASTVRPGGHQPQHF
CDR3 DNA: TGTGCCAGCACGGTGCGGCCAGGGGGCCATCAGCCCCAGCATTTT
V gene: TRBV28
D gene: TRBD1
clone size: -
J gene: TRBJ1-5

CDR3 protein: CASSSGTGVPYGYTF
CDR3 DNA: TGTGCCAGCAGCTCAGGTACAGGGGTACCCTATGGCTACACCTTC
V gene: TRBV7-9
D gene: TRBD1
clone size: -
J gene: TRBJ1-2

CDR3 protein: CASSLTSADTQYF
CDR3 DNA: TGCGCCAGCAGCCTTACTAGCGCCGATACGCAGTATTTT
V gene: TRBV4-1
D gene: TRBD2
clone size: -
J gene: TRBJ2-3

CDR3 protein: CASSHLEGYEQFF
CDR3 DNA: TGTGCCAGTAGCCACCTCGAGGGTTATGAGCAGTTCTTC
V gene: TRBV19
D gene: -
clone size: -
J gene: TRBJ2-1

CDR3 protein: CSVEGHLSEQYF
CDR3 DNA: TGCAGCGTTGAGGGACATCTCTCAGAGCAGTACTTC
V gene: TRBV29-1
D gene: -
clone size: once
J gene: TRBJ2-7

CDR3 protein: CASRIRSGTVSYEQYF
CDR3 DNA: TGTGCCAGCAGGATCCGTTCCGGGACAGTCAGCTACGAGCAGTACTTC
V gene: TRBV7-2
D gene: TRBD1
clone size: -
J gene: TRBJ2-7

CDR3 protein: CASRAPGIYGYTF
CDR3 DNA: TGTGCCAGCCGCGCCCCGGGTATCTATGGCTACACCTTC
V gene: TRBV28
D gene: -
clone size: few
J gene: TRBJ1-2

CDR3 protein: CASSLAKGQGAFKTQYF
CDR3 DNA: TGCGCCAGCAGCTTGGCCAAAGGACAGGGGGCATTTAAGACCCAGTACTTC
V gene: TRBV5-1
D gene: TRBD1
clone size: -
J gene: TRBJ2-5

CDR3 protein: CASSFGGSGANVLTF
CDR3 DNA: TGTGCCAGCAGCTTTGGGGGGTCCGGGGCCAACGTCCTGACTTTC
V gene: TRBV7-2
D gene: -
clone size: -
J gene: TRBJ2-6

CDR3 protein: CAWSVRPPRLAGGSEQFF
CDR3 DNA: TGTGCCTGGAGTGTACGGCCCCCCCGACTAGCGGGAGGGTCCGAGCAGTTCTTC
V gene: TRBV30
D gene: TRBD2
clone size: -
J gene: TRBJ2-1

CDR3 protein: CASSLTPGQQETQYF
CDR3 DNA: TGCGCCAGCAGCTTGACCCCGGGACAGCAAGAGACCCAGTACTTC
V gene: TRBV5-1
D gene: TRBD1
clone size: -
J gene: TRBJ2-5

CDR3 protein: CASSGDSQWTEAFF
CDR3 DNA: TGTGCCAGCAGCGGGGACTCTCAATGGACTGAAGCTTTCTTT
V gene: TRBV28
D gene: -
clone size: -
J gene: TRBJ1-1

CDR3 protein: CASSWDRGSGELFF
CDR3 DNA: TGTGCCAGCAGCTGGGACAGGGGGAGCGGGGAGCTGTTTTTT
V gene: TRBV5-4
D gene: TRBD1
clone size: -
J gene: TRBJ2-2

CDR3 protein: CASSPRGRIYEQYF
CDR3 DNA: TGTGCCAGCAGCCCCAGGGGTCGGATATACGAGCAGTACTTC
V gene: TRBV3-1/TRBV3-2
D gene: -
clone size: few
J gene: TRBJ2-7

CDR3 protein: CASSQADPGQGGSGANVLTF
CDR3 DNA: TGTGCCAGCAGCCAAGCGGATCCCGGTCAGGGAGGGTCTGGGGCCAACGTCCTGACTTTC
V gene: TRBV4-2
D gene: TRBD2
clone size: -
J gene: TRBJ2-6

CDR3 protein: CASSLATGRRETQYF
CDR3 DNA: TGTGCCAGCAGCTTAGCGACAGGGAGGAGGGAGACCCAGTACTTC
V gene: TRBV7-6
D gene: -
clone size: -
J gene: TRBJ2-5

CDR3 protein: CASSLVGQVGGTEAFF
CDR3 DNA: TGCGCCAGCAGCTTGGTGGGACAGGTTGGAGGCACTGAAGCTTTCTTT
V gene: TRBV5-1
D gene: TRBD1
clone size: -
J gene: TRBJ1-1

CDR3 protein: CASSRTSGNYEQYF
CDR3 DNA: TGTGCCAGCAGCCGGACTAGCGGGAACTACGAGCAGTACTTC
V gene: TRBV7-2
D gene: TRBD2
clone size: -
J gene: TRBJ2-7

CDR3 protein: CASSLGQGVGNEQFF
CDR3 DNA: TGTGCCAGCAGCTTAGGACAGGGGGTGGGAAATGAGCAGTTCTTC
V gene: TRBV7-3
D gene: TRBD1
clone size: -
J gene: TRBJ2-1

CDR3 protein: CASGGGQDPSYNEQFF
CDR3 DNA: TGTGCCAGCGGGGGGGGACAGGACCCCTCCTACAATGAGCAGTTCTTC
V gene: TRBV11-2
D gene: -
clone size: -
J gene: TRBJ2-1

CDR3 protein: CASRGTSGRDTQYF
CDR3 DNA: TGTGCCAGCAGGGGAACTAGCGGGAGAGATACGCAGTATTTT
V gene: TRBV2
D gene: TRBD2
clone size: many
J gene: TRBJ2-3

CDR3 protein: CAWSVTDSNSPLHF
CDR3 DNA: TGTGCCTGGAGTGTAACAGACAGCAATTCACCCCTCCACTTT
V gene: TRBV30
D gene: -
clone size: -
J gene: TRBJ1-6

CDR3 protein: CSFRSPGENYGYTF
CDR3 DNA: TGCAGCTTCCGAAGCCCGGGAGAAAACTATGGCTACACCTTC
V gene: TRBV29-1
D gene: -
clone size: -
J gene: TRBJ1-2

CDR3 protein: CASSLDVAGTYEQYF
CDR3 DNA: TGTGCCAGCAGCTTAGACGTAGCGGGAACCTACGAGCAGTACTTC
V gene: TRBV11-2
D gene: TRBD2
clone size: once
J gene: TRBJ2-7

CDR3 protein: CASSLVGQGRTNTEAFF
CDR3 DNA: TGTGCCAGCAGCTTAGTAGGTCAGGGGCGCACGAACACTGAAGCTTTCTTT
V gene: TRBV7-2
D gene: -
clone size: -
J gene: TRBJ1-1

CDR3 protein: CASERGPTSNQPQHF
CDR3 DNA: TGCGCCAGCGAAAGGGGCCCGACCAGCAATCAGCCCCAGCATTTT
V gene: TRBV4-1
D gene: -
clone size: -
J gene: TRBJ1-5

CDR3 protein: CASSRFAQGANTGELFF
CDR3 DNA: TGTGCCAGCAGTCGCTTCGCCCAGGGGGCCAACACCGGGGAGCTGTTTTTT
V gene: TRBV6-6
D gene: TRBD1
clone size: few
J gene: TRBJ2-2

CDR3 protein: CASSPAGDTGELFF
CDR3 DNA: TGTGCCAGCAGCCCAGCGGGGGACACCGGGGAGCTGTTTTTT
V gene: TRBV9
D gene: TRBD2
clone size: -
J gene: TRBJ2-2

CDR3 protein: CASGEDRGQVSLSQYF
CDR3 DNA: TGTGCCAGCGGGGAGGATAGGGGACAGGTCAGCCTCTCGCAGTACTTC
V gene: TRBV7-9
D gene: TRBD1
clone size: many
J gene: TRBJ2-7

CDR3 protein: CASSGRDREQFF
CDR3 DNA: TGTGCCAGCAGCGGACGGGACAGGGAGCAGTTCTTC
V gene: TRBV7-8
D gene: TRBD1
clone size: -
J gene: TRBJ2-1

CDR3 protein: CASSHGQNSNQPQHF
CDR3 DNA: TGCGCCAGCAGCCACGGACAAAATAGCAATCAGCCCCAGCATTTT
V gene: TRBV4-1
D gene: -
clone size: few
J gene: TRBJ1-5

CDR3 protein: CASRITGENYGYTF
CDR3 DNA: TGTGCCAGCAGGATAACAGGGGAAAACTATGGCTACACCTTC
V gene: TRBV6-1
D gene: TRBD1
clone size: -
J gene: TRBJ1-2

CDR3 protein: CASSYGTSYNEQFF
CDR3 DNA: TGTGCCAGCAGTTACGGGACTTCTTACAATGAGCAGTTCTTC
V gene: TRBV6-5
D gene: -
clone size: -
J gene: TRBJ2-1

CDR3 protein: CASSEREGLEAFF
CDR3 DNA: TGCGCCAGCAGTGAACGGGAAGGTTTAGAAGCTTTCTTT
V gene: TRBV10-1
D gene: -
clone size: few
J gene: TRBJ1-1

CDR3 protein: CASSLSAEPYEQYF
CDR3 DNA: TGTGCCAGCAGTTTATCAGCGGAACCCTACGAGCAGTACTTC
V gene: TRBV6-2/TRBV6-3
D gene: -
clone size: -
J gene: TRBJ2-7

CDR3 protein: CASSPSSQGYNEQFF
CDR3 DNA: TGTGCCAGCAGCCCCTCATCCCAGGGATACAATGAGCAGTTCTTC
V gene: TRBV5-5
D gene: -
clone size: -
J gene: TRBJ2-1

CDR3 protein: CSASRDLRGTDTQYF
CDR3 DNA: TGCAGTGCTAGTAGAGATCTGAGGGGCACAGATACGCAGTATTTT
V gene: TRBV20-1
D gene: -
clone size: -
J gene: TRBJ2-3

CDR3 protein: CASSLSGRPNEQFF
CDR3 DNA: TGTGCCAGCAGCCTTAGCGGGAGGCCCAATGAGCAGTTCTTC
V gene: TRBV7-9
D gene: TRBD2
clone size: -
J gene: TRBJ2-1

CDR3 protein: CASSVGLANEQFF
CDR3 DNA: TGTGCCAGCAGCGTAGGACTGGCCAATGAGCAGTTCTTC
V gene: TRBV9
D gene: -
clone size: -
J gene: TRBJ2-1

CDR3 protein: CAISESREGPQFF
CDR3 DNA: TGTGCCATCAGTGAGTCCCGGGAGGGCCCTCAGTTCTTC
V gene: TRBV10-3
D gene: TRBD2
clone size: few
J gene: TRBJ2-1

CDR3 protein: CASSLPLANEQFF
CDR3 DNA: TGTGCCAGCAGCTTACCACTAGCGAATGAGCAGTTCTTC
V gene: TRBV7-9
D gene: TRBD2
clone size: -
J gene: TRBJ2-1

CDR3 protein: CATTWGGAGNTIYF
CDR3 DNA: TGTGCCACTACTTGGGGGGGGGCTGGAAACACCATATATTTT
V gene: TRBV6-5
D gene: -
clone size: once
J gene: TRBJ1-3

CDR3 protein: CASTSLERTSTDTQYF
CDR3 DNA: TGCGCCAGCACCTCCCTGGAGCGGACTAGCACAGATACGCAGTATTTT
V gene: TRBV5-1
D gene: -
clone size: -
J gene: TRBJ2-3

CDR3 protein: CASSSNVNTDTQYF
CDR3 DNA: TGTGCCAGCAGCTCTAACGTAAACACAGATACGCAGTATTTT
V gene: TRBV7-8
D gene: -
clone size: -
J gene: TRBJ2-3

CDR3 protein: CASSLAPGLDTGELFF
CDR3 DNA: TGTGCCAGCAGCTTAGCTCCAGGATTGGACACCGGGGAGCTGTTTTTT
V gene: TRBV7-6
D gene: -
clone size: -
J gene: TRBJ2-2

CDR3 protein: CASSLWTGTGGGGEKLFF
CDR3 DNA: TGTGCCAGCAGTTTATGGACCGGGACTGGGGGTGGGGGTGAAAAACTGTTTTTT
V gene: TRBV28
D gene: -
clone size: -
J gene: TRBJ1-4

CDR3 protein: CASSYSADGPQHF
CDR3 DNA: TGTGCCAGCAGTTACTCGGCCGATGGGCCCCAGCATTTT
V gene: TRBV6-6
D gene: -
clone size: -
J gene: TRBJ1-5

CDR3 protein: CASRDLSGGPYEQYF
CDR3 DNA: TGTGCCAGCAGGGACCTTAGCGGGGGACCCTACGAGCAGTACTTC
V gene: TRBV6-5
D gene: TRBD2
clone size: -
J gene: TRBJ2-7

CDR3 protein: CASSDRAYEQYF
CDR3 DNA: TGTGCCAGCAGTGACAGGGCCTACGAGCAGTACTTC
V gene: TRBV6-6
D gene: TRBD1
clone size: -
J gene: TRBJ2-7